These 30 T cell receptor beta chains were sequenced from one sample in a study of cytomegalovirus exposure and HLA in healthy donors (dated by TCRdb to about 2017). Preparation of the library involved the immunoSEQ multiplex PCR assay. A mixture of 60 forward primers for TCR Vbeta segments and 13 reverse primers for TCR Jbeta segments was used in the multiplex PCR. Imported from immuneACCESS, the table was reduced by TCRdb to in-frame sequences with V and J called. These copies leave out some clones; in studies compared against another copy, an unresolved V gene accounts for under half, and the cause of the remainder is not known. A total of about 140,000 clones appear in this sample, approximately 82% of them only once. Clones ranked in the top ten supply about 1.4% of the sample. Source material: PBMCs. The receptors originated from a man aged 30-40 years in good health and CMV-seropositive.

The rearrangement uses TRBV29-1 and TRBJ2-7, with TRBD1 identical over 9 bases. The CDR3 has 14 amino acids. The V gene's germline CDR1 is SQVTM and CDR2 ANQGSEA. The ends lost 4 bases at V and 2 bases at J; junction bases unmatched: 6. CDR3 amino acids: CSVGTGVPPYEQYF. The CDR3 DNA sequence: TGCAGCGTTGGGACAGGGGTTCCACCCTACGAGCAGTACTTC.

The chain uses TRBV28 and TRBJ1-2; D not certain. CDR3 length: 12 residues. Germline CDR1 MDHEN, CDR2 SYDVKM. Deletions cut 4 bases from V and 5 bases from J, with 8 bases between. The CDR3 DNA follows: TGTGCCAGCAGTTATGAGGGTTATGGCTACACCTTC. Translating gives CASSYEGYGYTF.

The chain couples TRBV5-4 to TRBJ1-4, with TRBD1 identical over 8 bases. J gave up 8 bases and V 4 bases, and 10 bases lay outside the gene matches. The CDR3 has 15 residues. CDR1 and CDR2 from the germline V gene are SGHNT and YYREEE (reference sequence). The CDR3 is CASSPDRGMREKLFF. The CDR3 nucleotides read TGTGCCAGCAGCCCCGACAGGGGAATGAGGGAAAAACTGTTTTTT.

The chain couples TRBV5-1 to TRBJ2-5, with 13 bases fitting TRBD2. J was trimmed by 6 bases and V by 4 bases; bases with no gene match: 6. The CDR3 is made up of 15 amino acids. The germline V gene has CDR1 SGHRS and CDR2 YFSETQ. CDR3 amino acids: CASSKTSGGAQTQYF. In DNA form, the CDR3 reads TGCGCCAGCAGCAAAACTAGCGGGGGGGCCCAGACCCAGTACTTC.

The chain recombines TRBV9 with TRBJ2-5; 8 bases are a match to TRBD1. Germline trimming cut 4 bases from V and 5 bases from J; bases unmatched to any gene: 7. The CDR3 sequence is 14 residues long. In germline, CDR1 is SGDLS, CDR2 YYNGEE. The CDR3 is CASSPTWTGETQYF. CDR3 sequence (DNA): TGTGCCAGCAGCCCCACCTGGACAGGGGAGACCCAGTACTTC. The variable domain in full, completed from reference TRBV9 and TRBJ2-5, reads DSGVTQTPKHLITATGQRVTLRCSPRSGDLSVYWYQQSLDQGLQFLIQYYNGEERAKGNILERFSAQQFPDLHSELNLSSLELGDSALYFCASSPTWTGETQYFGPGTRLLVL.

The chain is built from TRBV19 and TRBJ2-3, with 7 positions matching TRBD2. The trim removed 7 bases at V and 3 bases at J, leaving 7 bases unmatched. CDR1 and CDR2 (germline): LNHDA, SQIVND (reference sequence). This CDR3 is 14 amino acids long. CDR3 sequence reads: CASKLQGGTDTQYF. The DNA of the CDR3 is TGTGCCAGTAAGTTGCAGGGAGGGACAGATACGCAGTATTTT.

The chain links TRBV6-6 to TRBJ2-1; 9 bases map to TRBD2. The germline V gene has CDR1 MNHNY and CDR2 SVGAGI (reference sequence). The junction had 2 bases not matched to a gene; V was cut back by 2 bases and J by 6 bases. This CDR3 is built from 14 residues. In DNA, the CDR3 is TGTGCCAGCAGTTACAGAGCGGGAGGCAATGAGCAGTTCTTC. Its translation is CASSYRAGGNEQFF.

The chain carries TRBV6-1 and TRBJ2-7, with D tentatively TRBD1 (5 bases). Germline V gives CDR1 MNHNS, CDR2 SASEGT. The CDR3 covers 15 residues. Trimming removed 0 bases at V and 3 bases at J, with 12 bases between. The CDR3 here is CASSEAKGYDYEQYF. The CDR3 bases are TGTGCCAGCAGTGAAGCGAAGGGGTATGACTACGAGCAGTACTTC.

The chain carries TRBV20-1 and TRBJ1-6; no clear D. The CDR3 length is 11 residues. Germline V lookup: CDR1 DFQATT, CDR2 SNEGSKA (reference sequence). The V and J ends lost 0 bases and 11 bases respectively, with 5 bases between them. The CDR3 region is CSARDEAPLHF. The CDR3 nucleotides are TGCAGTGCTAGAGATGAGGCACCCCTCCACTTT.

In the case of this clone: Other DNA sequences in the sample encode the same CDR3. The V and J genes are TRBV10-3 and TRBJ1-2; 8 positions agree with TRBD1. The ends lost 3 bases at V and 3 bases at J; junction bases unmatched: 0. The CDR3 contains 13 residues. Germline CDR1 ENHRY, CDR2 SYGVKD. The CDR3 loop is CAISEQGDYGYTF. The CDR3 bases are TGTGCCATCAGTGAACAGGGGGACTATGGCTACACCTTC.

This chain's CDR3 is CASSFGAGAVLPNRTDTQYF. DNA for the CDR3: TGTGCCAGCAGTTTTGGGGCGGGGGCCGTACTCCCGAACCGCACAGATACGCAGTATTTT. The chain combines TRBV28 with TRBJ2-3, with TRBD2 as a possible D gene (7 bases). CDR1 and CDR2 from the germline V gene are MDHEN and SYDVKM. V shed 3 bases and J shed 1 base, with 26 bases lying between them. The length of the CDR3 is 20 residues.

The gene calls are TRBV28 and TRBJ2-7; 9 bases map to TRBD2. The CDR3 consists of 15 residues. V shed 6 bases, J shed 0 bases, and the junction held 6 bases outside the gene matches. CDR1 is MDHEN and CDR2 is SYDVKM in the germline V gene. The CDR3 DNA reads TGTGCCAGCAGCTCCAGCGGGGGGTTCTCCTACGAGCAGTACTTC. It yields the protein CASSSSGGFSYEQYF.

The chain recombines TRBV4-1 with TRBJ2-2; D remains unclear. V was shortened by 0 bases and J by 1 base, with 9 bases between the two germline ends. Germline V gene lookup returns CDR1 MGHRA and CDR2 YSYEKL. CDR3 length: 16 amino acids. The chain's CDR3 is CASSQDQAVNTGELFF. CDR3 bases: TGCGCCAGCAGCCAAGATCAGGCAGTGAACACCGGGGAGCTGTTTTTT.

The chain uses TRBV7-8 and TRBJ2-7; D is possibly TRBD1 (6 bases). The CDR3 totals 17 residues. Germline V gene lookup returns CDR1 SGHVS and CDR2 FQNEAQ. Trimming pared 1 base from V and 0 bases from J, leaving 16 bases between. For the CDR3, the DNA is TGTGCCAGCAGCTTAGGGGGGCGGACTCTAAGCTCCTACGAGCAGTACTTC. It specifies CASSLGGRTLSSYEQYF.

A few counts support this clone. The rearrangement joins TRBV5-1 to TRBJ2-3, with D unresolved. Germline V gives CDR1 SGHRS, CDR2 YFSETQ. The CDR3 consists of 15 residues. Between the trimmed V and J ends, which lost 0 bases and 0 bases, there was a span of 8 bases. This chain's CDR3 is CASSLAFTSTDTQYF. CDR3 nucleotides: TGCGCCAGCAGCTTGGCTTTTACTAGCACAGATACGCAGTATTTT.

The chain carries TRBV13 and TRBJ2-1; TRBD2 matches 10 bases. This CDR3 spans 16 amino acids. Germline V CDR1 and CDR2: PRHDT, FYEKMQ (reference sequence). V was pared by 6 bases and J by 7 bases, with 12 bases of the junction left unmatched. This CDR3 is CASSSSGGPYRNEQFF. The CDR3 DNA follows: TGTGCCAGCAGTAGTAGCGGGGGGCCTTACAGGAATGAGCAGTTCTTC.

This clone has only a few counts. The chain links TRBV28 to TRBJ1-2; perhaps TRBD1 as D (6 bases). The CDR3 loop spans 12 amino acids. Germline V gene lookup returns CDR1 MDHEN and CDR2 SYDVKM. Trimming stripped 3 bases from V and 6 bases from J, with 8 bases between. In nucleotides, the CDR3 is TGTGCCAGCAGTTTCGGGACAAATGGCTACACCTTC. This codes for CASSFGTNGYTF.

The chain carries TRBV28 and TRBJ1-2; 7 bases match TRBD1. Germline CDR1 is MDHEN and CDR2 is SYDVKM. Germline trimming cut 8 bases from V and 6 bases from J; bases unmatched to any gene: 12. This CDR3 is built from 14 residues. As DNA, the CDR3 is TGTGCCAGCGGACGAACAGGGGAATTTAATGGCTACACCTTC. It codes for CASGRTGEFNGYTF.

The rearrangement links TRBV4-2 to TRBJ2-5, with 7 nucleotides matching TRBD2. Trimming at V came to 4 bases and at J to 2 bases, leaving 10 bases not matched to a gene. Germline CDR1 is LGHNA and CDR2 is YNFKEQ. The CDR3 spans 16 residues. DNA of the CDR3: TGTGCCAGCAGCCCCGGATTGGGCGGGGGACAAGAGACCCAGTACTTC. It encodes CASSPGLGGGQETQYF.

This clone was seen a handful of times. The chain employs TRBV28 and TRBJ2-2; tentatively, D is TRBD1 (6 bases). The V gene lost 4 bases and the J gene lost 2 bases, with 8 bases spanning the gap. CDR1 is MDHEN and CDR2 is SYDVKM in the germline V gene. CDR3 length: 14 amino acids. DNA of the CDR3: TGTGCCAGCAGTTCAGGGGCCAACACCGGGGAGCTGTTTTTT. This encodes CASSSGANTGELFF.

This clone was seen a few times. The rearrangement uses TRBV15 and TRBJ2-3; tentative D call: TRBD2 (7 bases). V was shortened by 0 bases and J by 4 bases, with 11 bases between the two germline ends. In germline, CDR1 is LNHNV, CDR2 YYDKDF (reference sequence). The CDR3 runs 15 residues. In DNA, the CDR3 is TGTGCCACCAGCAGAGAAGGGGGGGCGCCAGATACGCAGTATTTT. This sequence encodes CATSREGGAPDTQYF.

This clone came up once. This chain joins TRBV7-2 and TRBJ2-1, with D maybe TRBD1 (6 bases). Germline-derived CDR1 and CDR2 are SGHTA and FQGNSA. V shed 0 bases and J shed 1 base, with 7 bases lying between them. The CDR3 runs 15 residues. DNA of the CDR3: TGTGCCAGCAGCTTAGCGGGGACATCCTACAATGAGCAGTTCTTC. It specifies CASSLAGTSYNEQFF. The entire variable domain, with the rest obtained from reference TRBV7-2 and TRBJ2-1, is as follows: GAGVSQSPSNKVTEKGKDVELRCDPISGHTALYWYRQSLGQGLEFLIYFQGNSAPDKSGLPSDRFSAERTGGSVSTLTIQRTQQEDSAVYLCASSLAGTSYNEQFFGPGTRLTVL.

This CDR3 is CASSPRGDGNTEAFF. Written as DNA, the CDR3 is TGTGCCAGCTCACCACGCGGTGATGGGAACACTGAAGCTTTCTTT. The gene calls are TRBV18 and TRBJ1-1; D gene ambiguous. Germline V lookup: CDR1 KGHSH, CDR2 LQKENI. V dropped 1 base and J dropped 1 base, with 10 bases sitting between them. This CDR3 is built from 15 residues.

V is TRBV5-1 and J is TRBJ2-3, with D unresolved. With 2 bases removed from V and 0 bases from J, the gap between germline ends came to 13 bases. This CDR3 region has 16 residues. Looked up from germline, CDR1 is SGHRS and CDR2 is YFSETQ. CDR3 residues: CASSLGASSSTDTQYF. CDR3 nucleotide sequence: TGCGCCAGCAGCTTAGGAGCGTCATCTAGCACAGATACGCAGTATTTT.

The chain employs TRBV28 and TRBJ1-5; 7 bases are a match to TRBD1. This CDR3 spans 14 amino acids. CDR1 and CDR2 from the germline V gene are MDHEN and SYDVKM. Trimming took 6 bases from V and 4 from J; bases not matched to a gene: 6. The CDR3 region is CASSRDSPNQPQHF. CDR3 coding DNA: TGTGCCAGCAGCAGGGACAGTCCAAATCAGCCCCAGCATTTT. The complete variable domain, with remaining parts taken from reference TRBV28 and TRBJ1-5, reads DVKVTQSSRYLVKRTGEKVFLECVQDMDHENMFWYRQDPGLGLRLIYFSYDVKMKEKGDIPEGYSVSREKKERFSLILESASTNQTSMYLCASSRDSPNQPQHFGDGTRLSIL.

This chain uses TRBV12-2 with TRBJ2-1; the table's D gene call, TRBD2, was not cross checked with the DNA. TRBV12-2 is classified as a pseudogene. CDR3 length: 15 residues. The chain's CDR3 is CASRSGLAGQDEQFF. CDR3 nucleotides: TGTGCAAGTCGCTCCGGACTAGCGGGACAGGATGAGCAGTTCTTC.

Written as DNA, the CDR3 is TGTGCCATCAGGGACAGGGAGGACGGCTACACCTTC. It encodes CAIRDREDGYTF. V and J are TRBV10-3 and TRBJ1-2; 8 nucleotides agree with TRBD1. The CDR3 covers 12 residues. Germline V gene data show CDR1 as ENHRY and CDR2 as SYGVKD. With V trimmed by 6 bases and J by 8 bases, 5 bases remained unmatched.

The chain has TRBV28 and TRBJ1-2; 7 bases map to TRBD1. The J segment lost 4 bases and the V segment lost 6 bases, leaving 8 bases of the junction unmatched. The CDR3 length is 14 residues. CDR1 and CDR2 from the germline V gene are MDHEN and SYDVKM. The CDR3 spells CASRMTGRFYGYTF. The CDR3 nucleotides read TGTGCCAGCAGGATGACAGGGCGCTTCTATGGCTACACCTTC.

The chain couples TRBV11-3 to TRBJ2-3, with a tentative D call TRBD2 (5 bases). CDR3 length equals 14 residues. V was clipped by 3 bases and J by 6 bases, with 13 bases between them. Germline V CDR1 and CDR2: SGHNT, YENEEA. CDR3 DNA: TGTGCCAGCAGCTTCAGTTCACGCGGGGATACGCAGTATTTT. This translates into CASSFSSRGDTQYF.

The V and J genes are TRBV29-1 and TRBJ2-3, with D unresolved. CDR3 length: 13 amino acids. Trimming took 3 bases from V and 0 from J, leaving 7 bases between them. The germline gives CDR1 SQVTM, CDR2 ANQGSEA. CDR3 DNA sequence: TGCAGCGTTGACCTTACAAGCACAGATACGCAGTATTTT. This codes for CSVDLTSTDTQYF.